These 9 T cell receptor beta chains share one sample of origin, sequenced in a study of CD8+ T cells in alopecia areata. In each case, RNA was isolated and then reverse transcribed into cDNA as the sequencing template. Sequencing used immunoSEQ multiplex PCR; TCRdb keeps in-frame clones, though not all of them. The sample has fewer than 250,000 clones; approximately 60% are singletons. Treatment given: oral pan-JAK inhibitor, 5-10 mg twice daily. Sample: CD4+ T cells sorted from blood, taken at week 4, from a patient treated with tofacitinib. All receptors come from a human donor with alopecia areata.

The V gene is TRBV30, the J gene TRBJ2-7, with TRBD2 matching 8 bases. With 0 bases clipped from V and 3 bases from J, the junction kept 4 bases outside the gene matches. The CDR3 runs 14 residues. CDR1 is GTSNPN and CDR2 is SVGIG in the germline V gene (reference sequence). The CDR3 protein is CAWSVGLAGYEQYF. The CDR3 nucleotides read TGTGCCTGGAGTGTAGGACTAGCTGGCTACGAGCAGTACTTC.

The CDR3 is CASSYSSGREKLFF. The DNA of the CDR3 is TGTGCCAGCAGTTACTCGTCGGGAAGAGAAAAACTGTTTTTT. The V and J genes are TRBV6-6 and TRBJ1-4; D remains unclear. Germline V CDR1 and CDR2: MNHNY, SVGAGI (reference sequence). The germline V and J ends were trimmed by 0 bases and 8 bases, with 10 bases remaining between them. The CDR3 is 14 residues long.

This chain joins TRBV6-5 and TRBJ2-2; D unresolved. The CDR3 is 13 residues long. V dropped 8 bases and J dropped 5 bases, with 12 bases sitting between them. Germline CDR1 reads MNHEY; CDR2 reads SVGAGI. The CDR3 DNA follows: TGTGCCAGCCAGACCGGGCGGACCGGGGAGCTGTTTTTT. Protein sequence: CASQTGRTGELFF.

The chain has TRBV18 and TRBJ2-3; D ambiguous. Deletions cut 3 bases from V and 5 bases from J, with 6 bases between. The CDR3 spans 12 residues. Germline lookup yields CDR1 KGHSH and CDR2 LQKENI. This CDR3 reads CASSPALDTQYF. In DNA form, the CDR3 reads TGTGCCAGCTCACCGGCCCTAGATACGCAGTATTTT.

The J gene is TRBJ2-5, the V gene TRBV28; D possibly corresponds to TRBD2 (6 bases). The V end lost 5 bases, the J end lost 1 base, and 20 bases lay between the germline ends. The CDR3 loop spans 17 amino acids. The germline CDR1 and CDR2 sequences are MDHEN and SYDVKM. CDR3 residues: CASSPMGGTPGQETQYF. The CDR3 coding sequence is TGTGCCAGCAGTCCAATGGGGGGTACCCCAGGCCAAGAGACCCAGTACTTC. Full variable domain (remainder filled in from reference TRBV28 and TRBJ2-5): DVKVTQSSRYLVKRTGEKVFLECVQDMDHENMFWYRQDPGLGLRLIYFSYDVKMKEKGDIPEGYSVSREKKERFSLILESASTNQTSMYLCASSPMGGTPGQETQYFGPGTRLLVL.

This clone was picked up a small number of times. This chain links TRBV29-1 with TRBJ1-5, with D perhaps TRBD1 (5 bases). CDR3 size: 13 residues. Between the trimmed V and J ends, which lost 4 bases and 6 bases, there was a span of 13 bases. Germline CDR1 and CDR2: SQVTM and ANQGSEA. As DNA, the CDR3 is TGCAGCGTTGCATCAGGGTTTGGTCAGCCCCAGCATTTT. The encoded protein is CSVASGFGQPQHF.

This chain joins TRBV30 and TRBJ1-2; tentative D call: TRBD1 (5 bases). Germline assignment: CDR1 GTSNPN and CDR2 SVGIG (reference sequence). This CDR3 comprises 15 residues. V lost 0 bases to trimming and J lost 3 bases, with 14 bases between them. This chain's CDR3 is CAWSVKARGHYGYTF. In DNA, the CDR3 is TGTGCCTGGAGTGTAAAAGCCCGGGGACACTATGGCTACACCTTC.

This clone was observed a handful of times. This sequence joins TRBV28 and TRBJ2-7; 8 bases map to TRBD2. The CDR3 is 14 residues long. V lost 3 bases and J lost 3; bases outside the gene matches: 4. Germline V gives CDR1 MDHEN, CDR2 SYDVKM. This CDR3 reads CASSLFTSGYEQYF. Written as DNA, the CDR3 is TGTGCCAGCAGTTTGTTTACTAGCGGCTACGAGCAGTACTTC.

This sequence joins TRBV6-1 and TRBJ1-5; D ambiguous. CDR1 and CDR2 from the germline V gene are MNHNS and SASEGT. Trimming removed 5 bases at V and 6 bases at J, with 8 bases between. This CDR3 region has 12 residues. CDR3 protein: CASSRFPQPQHF. The CDR3 DNA reads as TGTGCCAGCAGTCGGTTTCCTCAGCCCCAGCATTTT.